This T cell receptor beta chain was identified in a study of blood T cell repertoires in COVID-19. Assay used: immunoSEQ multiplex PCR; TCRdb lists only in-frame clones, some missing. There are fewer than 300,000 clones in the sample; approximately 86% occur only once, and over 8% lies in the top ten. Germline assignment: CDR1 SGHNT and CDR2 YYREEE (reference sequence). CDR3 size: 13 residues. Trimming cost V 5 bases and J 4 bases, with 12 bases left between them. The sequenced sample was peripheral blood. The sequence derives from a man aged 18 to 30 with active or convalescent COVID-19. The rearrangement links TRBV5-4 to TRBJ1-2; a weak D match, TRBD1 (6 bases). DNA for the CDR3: TGTGCCAGCAGTGGGACAAGGCCCTATGGCTACACCTTC. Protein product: CASSGTRPYGYTF.